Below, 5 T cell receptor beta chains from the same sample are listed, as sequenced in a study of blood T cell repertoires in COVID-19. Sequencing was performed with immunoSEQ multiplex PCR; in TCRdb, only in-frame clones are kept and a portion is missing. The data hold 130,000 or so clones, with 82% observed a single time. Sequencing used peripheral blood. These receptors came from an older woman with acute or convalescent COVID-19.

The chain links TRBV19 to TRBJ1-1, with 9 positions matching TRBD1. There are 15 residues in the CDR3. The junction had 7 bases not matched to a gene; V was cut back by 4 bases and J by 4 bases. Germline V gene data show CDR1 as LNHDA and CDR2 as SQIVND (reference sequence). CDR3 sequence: CASSNRGRGSTEAFF. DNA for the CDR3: TGTGCCAGTAGTAACAGGGGGCGAGGTAGCACTGAAGCTTTCTTT.

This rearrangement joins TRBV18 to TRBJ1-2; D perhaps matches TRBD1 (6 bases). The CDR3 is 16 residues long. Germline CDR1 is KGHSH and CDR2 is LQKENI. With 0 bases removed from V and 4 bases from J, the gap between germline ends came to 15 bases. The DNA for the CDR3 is TGTGCCAGCTCACCACCCGAACCCTTGGACAGCTATGGCTACACCTTC. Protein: CASSPPEPLDSYGYTF. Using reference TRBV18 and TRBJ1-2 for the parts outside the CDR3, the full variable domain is NAGVMQNPRHLVRRRGQEARLRCSPMKGHSHVYWYRQLPEEGLKFMVYLQKENIIDESGMPKERFSAEFPKEGPSILRIQQVVRGDSAAYFCASSPPEPLDSYGYTFGSGTRLTVV.

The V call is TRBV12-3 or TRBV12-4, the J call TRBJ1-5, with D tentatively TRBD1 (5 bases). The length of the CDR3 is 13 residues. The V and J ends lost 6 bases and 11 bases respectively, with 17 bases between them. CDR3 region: CASSQRGELSQHF. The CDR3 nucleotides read TGTGCCAGCAGCCAACGGGGGGAATTGTCCCAGCATTTT.

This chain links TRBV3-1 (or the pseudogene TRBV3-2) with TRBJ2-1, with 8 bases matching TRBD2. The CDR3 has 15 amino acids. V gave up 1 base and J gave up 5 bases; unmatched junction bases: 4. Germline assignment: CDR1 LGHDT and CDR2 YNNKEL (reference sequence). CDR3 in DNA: TGTGCCAGCAGCCAAGGACCGGGGGGGCACAATGAGCAGTTCTTC. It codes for CASSQGPGGHNEQFF.

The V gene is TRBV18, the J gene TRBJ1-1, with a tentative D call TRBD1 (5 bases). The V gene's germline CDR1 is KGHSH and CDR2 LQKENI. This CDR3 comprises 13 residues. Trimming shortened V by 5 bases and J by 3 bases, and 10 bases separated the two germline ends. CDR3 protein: CASSSGLDTEAFF. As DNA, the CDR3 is TGTGCCAGCTCATCAGGGCTTGACACTGAAGCTTTCTTT.